These 31 T cell receptor beta chains were all obtained from the same sample, sequenced in a study of CD8+ T cells in alopecia areata. Treatment in this sample: oral pan-JAK inhibitor, 5-10 mg twice daily. Reverse transcription of extracted RNA yielded cDNA, which provided the sequencing template. Generated by immunoSEQ multiplex PCR, the TCRdb table keeps only in-frame clones and is missing some. The sample yields around 100,000 clones, 56% seen once. The material was CD4+ T cells sorted from blood, obtained at week 24, from a patient treated with tofacitinib. These receptors were taken from a human donor with alopecia areata.

This clone was picked up a small number of times. The rearrangement uses TRBV7-9 and TRBJ2-5; a weak D match, TRBD1 (5 bases). Germline assignment: CDR1 SEHNR and CDR2 FQNEAQ (reference sequence). V was shortened by 0 bases and J by 2 bases, with 10 bases between the two germline ends. CDR3 length equals 15 residues. This CDR3 is CASSLATAQQETQYF. CDR3 DNA sequence: TGTGCCAGCAGCTTAGCGACAGCCCAACAAGAGACCCAGTACTTC.

The chain couples TRBV10-3 to TRBJ1-1; D might be TRBD1 (6 bases). The CDR3 totals 13 residues. The germline V gene has CDR1 ENHRY and CDR2 SYGVKD. V shed 6 bases and J shed 1 base, with 9 bases lying between them. The CDR3 DNA is TGTGCCATCAGGGTACAGGGGAACACTGAAGCTTTCTTT. This codes for CAIRVQGNTEAFF.

V is TRBV5-1 and J is TRBJ2-7; the match to TRBD1 covers 7 bases. V lost 5 bases, J lost 6 bases, and 8 bases stayed unmatched. CDR3 size: 13 residues. The germline V gene has CDR1 SGHRS and CDR2 YFSETQ. The CDR3 nucleotides read TGCGCCAGCAGTTCCGGGACAGAAGCCGAGCAGTACTTC. Translating it yields CASSSGTEAEQYF.

V gene TRBV2 combines with J gene TRBJ1-1, with TRBD1 identical over 7 bases. V trimming: 4 bases; J trimming: 4 bases; junction bases outside the gene matches: 3. The CDR3 has 13 amino acids. CDR1 and CDR2 (germline): SNHLY, FYNNEI. This chain's CDR3 is CASSGAGGTEAFF. The CDR3 DNA reads as TGTGCCAGCAGTGGCGCAGGGGGCACTGAAGCTTTCTTT.

The chain carries TRBV29-1 and TRBJ2-7, with D perhaps being TRBD1 or TRBD2 (6 bases each). V was trimmed by 0 bases and J by 0 bases, leaving 15 bases between them. Germline assignment: CDR1 SQVTM and CDR2 ANQGSEA. This CDR3 contains 16 residues. Here the CDR3 DNA reads TGCAGCGTTGAAGATATGGGGGGCCGGTCCTCCTACGAGCAGTACTTC. Translating gives CSVEDMGGRSSYEQYF.

This rearrangement joins TRBV29-1 to TRBJ1-2; TRBD1 matches 9 bases. The junction had 6 bases not matched to a gene; V was cut back by 6 bases and J by 4 bases. The CDR3 has 13 amino acids. The germline V gene encodes CDR1 SQVTM and CDR2 ANQGSEA. Here the CDR3 reads CSVRRQGGYGYTF. The DNA of the CDR3 is TGCAGCGTCCGAAGACAGGGGGGCTATGGCTACACCTTC.

The rearrangement joins TRBV11-2 to TRBJ2-3; TRBD2 matches 10 bases. The V segment lost 5 bases and the J segment 2 bases; nucleotides outside the gene matches: 16. This CDR3 contains 19 residues. Germline assignment: CDR1 SGHAT and CDR2 FQNNGV. CDR3 sequence: CASSTHLDPTSGNTDTQYF. The DNA of the CDR3 is TGTGCCAGCAGCACACACCTTGACCCAACTAGCGGGAACACAGATACGCAGTATTTT.

The sample holds a few counts of this clone. The chain links TRBV19 to TRBJ2-1; 14 bases match TRBD2. The CDR3 is 17 residues long. The germline gives CDR1 LNHDA, CDR2 SQIVND (reference sequence). The V segment lost 1 base and the J segment 6 bases; nucleotides outside the gene matches: 5. The CDR3 sequence is CASSIALTSGGANEQFF. The CDR3, as DNA: TGTGCCAGTAGTATAGCGTTGACTAGCGGGGGGGCCAATGAGCAGTTCTTC.

This clone was seen more than once but under ten times. The CDR3: CASSWLQGLQAFF. In DNA form, the CDR3 reads TGTGCCAGCAGTTGGCTACAGGGGCTTCAAGCTTTCTTT. This sequence joins TRBV27 and TRBJ1-1; 7 bases map to TRBD1. With 4 bases clipped from V and 9 bases from J, the junction kept 8 bases outside the gene matches. The CDR3 contains 13 residues. The germline CDR1 and CDR2 sequences are MNHEY and SMNVEV (reference sequence).

This rearrangement joins TRBV25-1 to TRBJ2-1; TRBD1 might be the D (6 bases). The CDR3 extends over 15 amino acids. With 4 bases removed from V and 0 bases from J, the gap between germline ends came to 10 bases. The germline CDR1 and CDR2 sequences are MGHDK and SYGVNS. The CDR3 here is CASSASRGSYNEQFF. The CDR3 DNA sequence: TGTGCCAGCAGTGCCAGCAGGGGCTCCTACAATGAGCAGTTCTTC.

V and J are TRBV27 and TRBJ2-3; D not certain. Per germline, CDR1 MNHEY and CDR2 SMNVEV (reference sequence). The CDR3 runs to 16 residues. With 3 bases removed from V and 2 bases from J, the gap between germline ends came to 15 bases. CDR3 bases: TGTGCCAGCAGTTTTCGAGGTCAAGGATACACAGATACGCAGTATTTT. Translated: CASSFRGQGYTDTQYF.

This clone was observed a few times. This chain connects TRBV20-1 to TRBJ1-2; D is unclear. The germline V gene encodes CDR1 DFQATT and CDR2 SNEGSKA (reference sequence). Trimming shortened V by 6 bases and J by 7 bases, and 12 bases separated the two germline ends. The CDR3 sequence is 11 residues long. The CDR3 here is CSAPRAGGYTF. In nucleotides, the CDR3 is TGCAGTGCCCCGAGGGCTGGTGGCTACACCTTC.

The J gene is TRBJ2-5, the V gene TRBV27; 12 positions match TRBD2. Per germline, CDR1 MNHEY and CDR2 SMNVEV (reference sequence). The CDR3 has 16 residues. Germline trimming cut 4 bases from V and 4 bases from J; bases unmatched to any gene: 7. CDR3 coding DNA: TGTGCCAGCAGTTATCATCCTAGCGGGGGGGCAGAGACCCAGTACTTC. This sequence encodes CASSYHPSGGAETQYF.

The chain joins TRBV23-1 to TRBJ2-1; no clear D. TRBV23-1 is classed as an ORF, of uncertain function. With 2 bases removed from V and 4 bases from J, the gap between germline ends came to 6 bases. The CDR3 has 13 residues. The CDR3 coding sequence is TGCGCCAGCAGTCAACCGGGTTACAATGAGCAGTTCTTC. Its protein is CASSQPGYNEQFF.

The chain carries TRBV7-9 and TRBJ2-1, with D unresolved. Germline CDR1 is SEHNR and CDR2 is FQNEAQ (reference sequence). The CDR3 is 15 amino acids. Trimming shortened V by 5 bases and J by 4 bases, and 15 bases separated the two germline ends. CDR3 amino acids: CASSPRSRLYNEQFF. The CDR3 DNA sequence: TGTGCCAGCAGCCCCCGAAGTCGCCTATACAATGAGCAGTTCTTC.

This clone has only one observation. The chain recombines TRBV10-3 with TRBJ2-7; 11 nucleotides line up with TRBD2. Per the germline V gene, CDR1 is ENHRY and CDR2 is SYGVKD. The CDR3 extends over 16 amino acids. The V segment lost 2 bases and the J segment 0 bases; nucleotides outside the gene matches: 3. CDR3 sequence (DNA): TGTGCCATCAGTGAGAGGGGGACTAGCGGCTCCTACGAGCAGTACTTC. This codes for CAISERGTSGSYEQYF.

This chain connects TRBV6-5 to TRBJ1-2; D perhaps matches TRBD1 (6 bases). The CDR3 contains 13 residues. Trimming removed 5 bases from V and 8 bases from J, with 15 bases in between. Per germline, CDR1 MNHEY and CDR2 SVGAGI. CDR3 loop: CASSERPDRGYTF. The DNA for the CDR3 is TGTGCCAGCAGTGAACGACCGGACAGAGGCTACACCTTC.

Written as DNA, the CDR3 is TGTGCCAGCAGCTTGAAGGAGTATACTGAAGCTTTCTTT. Protein: CASSLKEYTEAFF. The J gene is TRBJ1-1, the V gene TRBV5-6, with D uncertain. V lost 1 base to trimming and J lost 5 bases, with 9 bases between them. Germline V CDR1 and CDR2: SGHDT, YYEEEE. CDR3 size: 13 residues.

The rearrangement links TRBV29-1 to TRBJ1-1; no clear D. V gave up 4 bases and J gave up 0 bases, with 9 bases separating them. This CDR3 has 13 amino acids. Germline V gives CDR1 SQVTM, CDR2 ANQGSEA. The CDR3, as DNA: TGCAGCGTTGTAAAGTTTATGAACACTGAAGCTTTCTTT. Translating gives CSVVKFMNTEAFF.

The CDR3 loop is CASRKDGGAKSGELFF. As DNA, the CDR3 is TGTGCCAGCAGGAAGGACGGGGGGGCGAAGTCCGGGGAGCTGTTTTTT. The chain couples TRBV2 to TRBJ2-2; 8 bases align to TRBD2. The CDR3 sequence is 16 residues long. The V gene's germline CDR1 is SNHLY and CDR2 FYNNEI. J was trimmed by 6 bases and V by 6 bases; bases with no gene match: 12.

This chain uses TRBV27 with TRBJ1-2; D is unclear. CDR1 is MNHEY, CDR2 SMNVEV, per germline (reference sequence). The CDR3 has 12 amino acids. Between the trimmed V and J ends, which lost 4 bases and 8 bases, there was a span of 11 bases. The CDR3: CASSSGWGGYTF. CDR3 in DNA: TGTGCCAGCAGTTCCGGCTGGGGAGGCTACACCTTC.

This clone was counted a few times. This chain uses TRBV2 with TRBJ2-5, with 11 bases identical to TRBD2. V trimming: 2 bases; J trimming: 2 bases; junction bases outside the gene matches: 4. This CDR3 has 16 residues. The germline V gene encodes CDR1 SNHLY and CDR2 FYNNEI. CDR3 DNA sequence: TGTGCCAGCAGTGAACTAGCGGGGGGTCGGCAAGAGACCCAGTACTTC. It yields the protein CASSELAGGRQETQYF.

This chain links TRBV30 with TRBJ2-5; no firm D call. CDR1 and CDR2 from the germline V gene are GTSNPN and SVGIG (reference sequence). The V and J ends lost 2 bases and 3 bases respectively, with 1 base between them. The CDR3 loop spans 10 amino acids. This CDR3 reads CAWSKETQYF. CDR3 DNA: TGTGCCTGGAGTAAAGAGACCCAGTACTTC.

This chain joins TRBV4-1 and TRBJ2-1, with no clear D. Germline V gene lookup returns CDR1 MGHRA and CDR2 YSYEKL. Trimming left V 4 bases short and J 0 bases short, with 13 bases between. The CDR3 has 16 residues. The CDR3 loop reads CASSRNYQPSYNEQFF. The CDR3 DNA sequence: TGCGCCAGCAGCCGTAACTACCAACCCTCCTACAATGAGCAGTTCTTC.

The chain recombines TRBV30 with TRBJ2-5, with D perhaps being TRBD1 or TRBD2 (5 bases each). Trimming left V 0 bases short and J 4 bases short, with 12 bases between. The CDR3 length is 14 residues. From germline, CDR1 is GTSNPN and CDR2 SVGIG (reference sequence). The CDR3: CAWSVGTGPETQYF. The CDR3 bases are TGTGCCTGGAGTGTAGGGACGGGCCCAGAGACCCAGTACTTC.

This rearrangement joins TRBV30 to TRBJ2-1; a possible D gene is TRBD1 (6 bases). V dropped 1 base and J dropped 7 bases, with 11 bases sitting between them. The germline V gene has CDR1 GTSNPN and CDR2 SVGIG (reference sequence). The CDR3 consists of 13 residues. CDR3 sequence reads: CAWSGTTGNEQFF. The CDR3 nucleotides are TGTGCCTGGAGTGGGACAACAGGGAATGAGCAGTTCTTC.

In its sample, this clone was seen once. The CDR3 spells CAFTRRTEAFF. The CDR3 bases are TGTGCCTTTACCCGCAGGACTGAAGCTTTCTTT. This chain connects TRBV30 to TRBJ1-1; D gene ambiguous. V shed 7 bases and J shed 5 bases, with 11 bases lying between them. Germline V gene data show CDR1 as GTSNPN and CDR2 as SVGIG (reference sequence). The CDR3 has 11 amino acids.

This clone was detected only a few times. The chain joins TRBV9 to TRBJ2-7; the D is unclear. CDR3 length: 15 amino acids. The germline V gene has CDR1 SGDLS and CDR2 YYNGEE. V lost 2 bases to trimming and J lost 0 bases, with 12 bases between them. CDR3 in DNA: TGTGCCAGCAGCGTTGGTGGAGTAAGCTCCTACGAGCAGTACTTC. This codes for CASSVGGVSSYEQYF.

The CDR3, as DNA: TGTGCCATCAGTGATTCCGGACTAGCGAGGTCCAATGAGCAGTTCTTC. This gives the protein CAISDSGLARSNEQFF. This chain uses TRBV10-3 with TRBJ2-1; 9 bases match TRBD2. Germline V gives CDR1 ENHRY, CDR2 SYGVKD. This CDR3 spans 16 amino acids. Unmatched junction bases numbered 9, after V lost 3 bases and J lost 6 bases.

This clone was recorded a few times. This chain joins TRBV7-9 and TRBJ1-4; 9 positions agree with TRBD1. Germline V CDR1 and CDR2: SEHNR, FQNEAQ (reference sequence). The CDR3 is 15 amino acids. V lost 4 bases and J lost 10; bases outside the gene matches: 10. CDR3 residues: CASSSLIGTGRKLFF. CDR3 in DNA: TGTGCCAGCAGCTCCTTAATCGGGACAGGGCGAAAACTGTTTTTT.

V is TRBV7-2 and J is TRBJ1-6; a possible D gene is TRBD1 (5 bases). Trimming removed 6 bases from V and 8 bases from J, with 14 bases in between. Germline V gives CDR1 SGHTA, CDR2 FQGNSA. This CDR3 has 14 residues. CDR3 amino acids: CASSPPGVYSPLHF. As DNA, the CDR3 is TGTGCCAGCAGTCCCCCGGGGGTCTATTCACCCCTCCACTTT.